The 18 T cell receptor beta chains presented below share a single source sample, sequenced in a study of blood T cell repertoires in COVID-19. Measured with immunoSEQ multiplex PCR; TCRdb has only the in-frame clones, and not every one. The sample lists about 180,000 clones, 84% occurring once. Sequencing input: peripheral blood. Source of these receptors: a young man with active or convalescent COVID-19.

This chain uses TRBV2 with TRBJ2-7; D uncertain. This CDR3 comprises 12 residues. Germline CDR1 and CDR2: SNHLY and FYNNEI. V was cut by 4 bases and J by 7 bases, with 11 bases left in between. Written as DNA, the CDR3 is TGTGCCAGCAGTGTAGAACGGTCGGAGCAGTACTTC. Residues: CASSVERSEQYF.

V and J are TRBV18 and TRBJ1-3, with 7 bases matching TRBD1. Trimming took 3 bases from V and 0 from J; bases not matched to a gene: 2. Per germline, CDR1 KGHSH and CDR2 LQKENI. The CDR3 runs to 15 residues. This CDR3 reads CASSPRDSSGNTIYF. CDR3 nucleotide sequence: TGTGCCAGCTCACCGCGGGACAGCTCTGGAAACACCATATATTTT.

V gene TRBV18 combines with J gene TRBJ2-2; D might be TRBD1 (5 bases). The length of the CDR3 is 15 residues. V lost 3 bases, J lost 0 bases, and 8 bases lay in between. Germline CDR1 reads KGHSH; CDR2 reads LQKENI. The CDR3 bases are TGTGCCAGCTCACCGGACAAATCGAACACCGGGGAGCTGTTTTTT. It encodes CASSPDKSNTGELFF.

The V and J genes are TRBV18 and TRBJ1-1; D is perhaps TRBD1 (6 bases). The CDR3 sequence is 16 residues long. Trimming removed 1 base at V and 4 bases at J, with 16 bases between. Germline lookup yields CDR1 KGHSH and CDR2 LQKENI. The CDR3 nucleotides are TGTGCCAGCTCACCACGGTCCGATACAGGGTTCACTGAAGCTTTCTTT. Its translation: CASSPRSDTGFTEAFF. The full variable domain, rest sourced from reference TRBV18 and TRBJ1-1, is NAGVMQNPRHLVRRRGQEARLRCSPMKGHSHVYWYRQLPEEGLKFMVYLQKENIIDESGMPKERFSAEFPKEGPSILRIQQVVRGDSAAYFCASSPRSDTGFTEAFFGQGTRLTVV.

This clone was seen only once. The chain recombines TRBV7-3 with TRBJ2-3; 10 positions agree with TRBD2. The CDR3 loop spans 16 amino acids. Unmatched junction bases numbered 7, after V lost 5 bases and J lost 2 bases. Germline-derived CDR1 and CDR2 are SGHTA and FQGTGA. The CDR3 loop reads CASSPRLAGNTDTQYF. The CDR3 nucleotides are TGTGCCAGCAGCCCCCGACTAGCGGGCAACACAGATACGCAGTATTTT.

The chain combines TRBV2 with TRBJ2-4, with 9 bases fitting TRBD2. V dropped 5 bases and J dropped 8; count of bases not matched to a gene: 4. The CDR3 length is 13 residues. CDR1 and CDR2 from the germline V gene are SNHLY and FYNNEI. The CDR3 loop reads CASSQAGGDIQYF. Here the CDR3 DNA reads TGTGCCAGCAGTCAGGCGGGGGGGGACATTCAGTACTTC.

The chain couples TRBV10-2 to TRBJ2-5, with a possible D match to TRBD2 (6 bases). The germline gives CDR1 WSHSY, CDR2 SAAADI. V gave up 8 bases and J gave up 5 bases, with 15 bases separating them. The CDR3 has 13 amino acids. CDR3 protein: CASSWGVGETQYF. In DNA form, the CDR3 reads TGCGCCAGCTCATGGGGGGTTGGGGAGACCCAGTACTTC.

The genes are TRBV11-2 and TRBJ1-5; weak D call: TRBD1 (5 bases). Per germline, CDR1 SGHAT and CDR2 FQNNGV. This CDR3 is 15 amino acids long. Trimming cost V 5 bases and J 3 bases, with 14 bases left between them. CDR3 loop: CASSKEGSLNQPQHF. CDR3 in DNA: TGTGCCAGCAGCAAGGAGGGGAGTCTCAATCAGCCCCAGCATTTT.

The genes are TRBV12-3 or TRBV12-4 and TRBJ1-4; TRBD1 agrees at 7 bases. This CDR3 comprises 13 residues. The V gene end was trimmed by 6 bases and the J gene end by 5 bases; junction bases not matched to a gene: 3. CDR3 amino acids: CASRGQLNEKLFF. CDR3 bases: TGTGCCAGCAGGGGACAGTTGAATGAAAAACTGTTTTTT.

The chain recombines TRBV19 with TRBJ1-5; D call uncertain. The V gene lost 2 bases and the J gene lost 5 bases, with 7 bases spanning the gap. This CDR3 spans 13 amino acids. Looked up from germline, CDR1 is LNHDA and CDR2 is SQIVND (reference sequence). The CDR3 is CASSIRPDQPQHF. In DNA form, the CDR3 reads TGTGCCAGTAGTATACGTCCTGATCAGCCCCAGCATTTT.

The chain employs TRBV4-3 and TRBJ1-4, with D possibly being TRBD1 (6 bases). Germline values: CDR1 LGHNA, CDR2 YSLEER. V dropped 4 bases and J dropped 7 bases, with 13 bases sitting between them. The CDR3 spans 14 residues. In nucleotides, the CDR3 is TGCGCCAGCAGCCTTAACGGGACACCTGAAAAACTGTTTTTT. This codes for CASSLNGTPEKLFF.

This chain joins TRBV27 and TRBJ2-3; maybe TRBD1 (7 bases). The germline V gene encodes CDR1 MNHEY and CDR2 SMNVEV (reference sequence). There are 15 residues in the CDR3. V dropped 6 bases and J dropped 5 bases, with 18 bases sitting between them. The CDR3 DNA reads TGTGCCAGCAGGACTAGGAGGGGGCTTGAAGATACGCAGTATTTT. This encodes CASRTRRGLEDTQYF.

The chain links TRBV5-4 to TRBJ2-3; D not certain. From germline, CDR1 is SGHNT and CDR2 YYREEE (reference sequence). The CDR3 is made up of 14 amino acids. V lost 0 bases and J lost 4, with 9 bases in between. The CDR3 region is CASSLVNSPDTQYF. DNA for the CDR3: TGTGCCAGCAGCTTGGTGAACTCCCCAGATACGCAGTATTTT.

V and J are TRBV7-9 and TRBJ1-2; weak D call: TRBD1 (6 bases). Germline V gene lookup returns CDR1 SEHNR and CDR2 FQNEAQ (reference sequence). The V gene lost 2 bases and the J gene lost 0 bases, with 16 bases spanning the gap. The CDR3 runs to 17 residues. The CDR3 DNA is TGTGCCAGCAGCTTACCCTCAGGGGATAGGACTAACTATGGCTACACCTTC. It specifies CASSLPSGDRTNYGYTF.

The CDR3, as DNA: TGTGCCAGCAGCCAAGATGCAGGGTTGGGCACCGGGGAGCTGTTTTTT. Translation gives CASSQDAGLGTGELFF. The chain is built from TRBV3-1 (or the pseudogene TRBV3-2) and TRBJ2-2, with a tentative D call TRBD1 (5 bases). The CDR3 covers 16 residues. CDR1 LGHDT and CDR2 YNNKEL come from the germline V gene (reference sequence). V was trimmed by 0 bases and J by 4 bases, leaving 12 bases between them.

The chain joins TRBV28 to TRBJ2-2; 10 bases align to TRBD1. Trimming took 7 bases from V and 5 from J; bases not matched to a gene: 1. The germline V gene has CDR1 MDHEN and CDR2 SYDVKM. CDR3 length: 13 amino acids. This chain's CDR3 is CASTDRGTGELFF. CDR3 DNA: TGTGCCAGCACGGACAGGGGGACCGGGGAGCTGTTTTTT. Variable domain in full (rest from reference TRBV28 and TRBJ2-2): DVKVTQSSRYLVKRTGEKVFLECVQDMDHENMFWYRQDPGLGLRLIYFSYDVKMKEKGDIPEGYSVSREKKERFSLILESASTNQTSMYLCASTDRGTGELFFGEGSRLTVL.

The chain is built from TRBV7-2 and TRBJ2-5, with D possibly being TRBD2 (5 bases). The CDR3 loop spans 13 amino acids. Germline CDR1 reads SGHTA; CDR2 reads FQGNSA. The V end lost 2 bases, the J end lost 5 bases, and 9 bases lay between the germline ends. The DNA of the CDR3 is TGTGCCAGCAGCTTAAGGGAGTGGGAGACCCAGTACTTC. Translating gives CASSLREWETQYF.

The rearrangement uses TRBV30 and TRBJ1-3, with D possibly TRBD1 on 5 matching bases. Germline CDR1 and CDR2: GTSNPN and SVGIG (reference sequence). The CDR3 runs 16 residues. Trimming cost V 3 bases and J 0 bases, with 15 bases left between them. The DNA of the CDR3 is TGTGCCTGGAGACTAACAGGCGTAAGCTCTGGAAACACCATATATTTT. Translating it yields CAWRLTGVSSGNTIYF.